The 9 T cell receptor beta chains reported below all come from one sample, sequenced in a study of Graves' ophthalmopathy and Graves' hyperthyroidism. Using RNA transcripts, the TCR beta CDR3 regions were amplified. The first-round RT-PCR employed HTBI primers together with the Qiagen OneStep RT-PCR kit. A multiplex PCR was then performed as the second round. TCRdb independently ran MiXCR on the multiplex PCR reads; one entry per CDR3 protein. The sample contains some 360,000 distinct CDR3 sequences, 17% of which appear only once. The specimen sequenced was peripheral blood. These TCRs come from an adult woman with stable Graves' hyperthyroidism.

The chain couples TRBV11-1 to TRBJ1-1; D unresolved. Germline V CDR1 and CDR2: SGHAT, FQDESV (reference sequence). The CDR3 length is 16 residues. V lost 2 bases and J lost 5, with 18 bases in between. CDR3 sequence (DNA): TGTGCCAGCAGCTTATGGTTAGGCCAAGGAGGGACTGAAGCTTTCTTT. This gives the protein CASSLWLGQGGTEAFF.

This clonotype appeared many times. The chain carries TRBV20-1 and TRBJ2-5; D remains unclear. CDR3 length equals 13 residues. V shed 3 bases and J shed 5 bases, with 13 bases lying between them. Germline CDR1 and CDR2: DFQATT and SNEGSKA (reference sequence). The CDR3 coding sequence is TGCAGTGCTAGTAGGGCCCCGAGGGAGACCCAGTACTTC. Translation gives CSASRAPRETQYF.

This clonotype was seen many times. The V gene is TRBV2, the J gene TRBJ2-5; 13 nucleotides line up with TRBD2. The CDR3 consists of 21 residues. CDR1 is SNHLY, CDR2 FYNNEI, per germline. V dropped 0 bases and J dropped 5; count of bases not matched to a gene: 18. CDR3 loop: CASSEARTSGSYSLRRETQYF. The CDR3 DNA is TGTGCCAGCAGTGAAGCTAGGACTAGCGGGAGTTATAGCCTACGGCGGGAGACCCAGTACTTC.

The chain links TRBV11-2 to TRBJ2-5; 8 bases agree with TRBD1. This CDR3 is built from 14 residues. CDR1 and CDR2 from the germline V gene are SGHAT and FQNNGV. V lost 8 bases, J lost 5 bases, and 10 bases stayed unmatched. The CDR3 bases are TGTGCCAGCGCCTCGGGGACAGGACGGGAGACCCAGTACTTC. Translated: CASASGTGRETQYF.

This clonotype was found many times. This rearrangement joins TRBV6-4 to TRBJ2-7, with TRBD2 matching 13 bases. The length of the CDR3 is 17 residues. Germline CDR1 MRHNA, CDR2 SNTAGT. With V trimmed by 11 bases and J by 2 bases, 15 bases remained unmatched. As DNA, the CDR3 is TGTGCCGCCTCCGGGACTAGCGGGATCTTAACTCCCTACGAGCAGTACTTC. This gives the protein CAASGTSGILTPYEQYF.

This clonotype was counted at least ten times. The chain recombines TRBV11-2 with TRBJ1-2; D remains unclear. The V end lost 5 bases, the J end lost 1 base, and 14 bases lay between the germline ends. This CDR3 has 15 residues. The germline gives CDR1 SGHAT, CDR2 FQNNGV. The CDR3 nucleotides are TGTGCCAGCAGCCCGTACCATCCCGATAACTATGGCTACACCTTC. Translation: CASSPYHPDNYGYTF. Filled out from reference TRBV11-2 and TRBJ1-2, the complete variable domain reads EAGVAQSPRYKIIEKRQSVAFWCNPISGHATLYWYQQILGQGPKLLIQFQNNGVVDDSQLPKDRFSAERLKGVDSTLKIQPAKLEDSAVYLCASSPYHPDNYGYTFGSGTRLTVV.

This clonotype came up many times. V and J are TRBV12-3 or TRBV12-4 and TRBJ1-1; D might be TRBD1 (5 bases). The CDR3 loop spans 14 amino acids. The V end was cut by 6 bases, the J end by 2 bases, with 13 bases between. The CDR3: CASRAGTANTEAFF. The CDR3 DNA reads as TGTGCCAGCAGAGCCGGGACCGCTAACACTGAAGCTTTCTTT.

This clonotype was picked up many times. The chain joins TRBV30 to TRBJ2-2; D gene uncertain. Germline V CDR1 and CDR2: GTSNPN, SVGIG (reference sequence). CDR3 length: 16 residues. Trimming removed 2 bases at V and 1 base at J, with 14 bases between. In DNA form, the CDR3 reads TGTGCCTGGAGTACCATCAGGACGGGGAACACCGGGGAGCTGTTTTTT. Protein product: CAWSTIRTGNTGELFF. Based on the CDR3 plus reference TRBV30 and TRBJ2-2, the full variable domain is SQTIHQWPATLVQPVGSPLSLECTVEGTSNPNLYWYRQAAGRGLQLLFYSVGIGQISSEVPQNLSASRPQDRQFILSSKKLLLSDSGFYLCAWSTIRTGNTGELFFGEGSRLTVL.

This clonotype was observed many times. This sequence joins TRBV20-1 and TRBJ2-7; 11 nucleotides line up with TRBD1. The CDR3 has 15 amino acids. The V gene's germline CDR1 is DFQATT and CDR2 SNEGSKA (reference sequence). Trimming removed 5 bases from V and 3 bases from J; junction bases left unmatched: 9. This chain's CDR3 is CSAGTTGTGGYEQYF. CDR3 coding DNA: TGCAGTGCTGGAACAACCGGGACAGGGGGCTACGAGCAGTACTTC.